The sequence of this T cell receptor (beta chain) was determined in a study of Ad26.COV2.S vaccination and SARS-CoV-2 variants. Findings and caveats of the study: Higher spike-specific TCR breadth was found in vaccine recipients than in placebo recipients.

Indicated treatment: 15 to 20 received Ad26.COV2.S at low or high dose, single or two shots; about 5 received placebo; per-sample allocation not given. Following the first vaccine or placebo injection, samples were taken on day 63. Whoever gave the sample was an adult aged 18-55 years in Boston. Libraries were prepared by immunoSEQ multiplex PCR; TCRdb keeps only in-frame clonotypes and omits some of them. The data hold about 390,000 clones, with more than 85% observed a single time. In regard to this clone: No antigen is known for it.

Trimming left V 0 bases short and J 2 bases short, with 6 bases between. In germline, CDR1 is SGHDT, CDR2 YYEEEE. The CDR3 is made up of 13 amino acids. Sequencing used peripheral blood, obtained in a trial of Ad26.COV2.S vaccine versus placebo. V is TRBV5-6 and J is TRBJ2-7; unclear D gene. This TCR derives from a person between 18 and 65 years old who received the Ad26.COV2.S COVID-19 vaccine or a placebo. The CDR3, as DNA: TGTGCCAGCAGCTTGGTCGCAGCCTACGAGCAGTACTTC. Its protein product is CASSLVAAYEQYF.